One and the same sample provided the 11 T cell receptor beta chains below, sequenced in a study of cytomegalovirus exposure and HLA in healthy donors (dated by TCRdb to 2017 to 2019). Receptors were amplified or captured by the immunoSEQ multiplex PCR assay. The multiplex PCR relied on a mix of 60 forward primers for TCR Vbeta segments and 13 reverse primers for TCR Jbeta segments. What TCRdb holds here is the immuneACCESS table cut down to in-frame rearrangements. Part of the clones is not present; checked against another copy, under half of the missing clones reflect an unresolved V gene, and the others are unexplained. This sample is represented by under 150,000 clones; around 70% of them were singletons. Roughly 4.2% of the sample lies in the top ten. Specimen: PBMCs. These receptors were taken from a middle-aged woman in good health and CMV-seropositive.

The chain couples TRBV7-3 to TRBJ2-1; D remains ambiguous. The CDR3 covers 13 residues. V was trimmed by 2 bases and J by 8 bases, leaving 10 bases between them. Germline assignment: CDR1 SGHTA and CDR2 FQGTGA. The CDR3 DNA reads TGTGCCAGCAGCTTAGGGCTCGAGCATGAGCAGTTCTTC. Translated: CASSLGLEHEQFF. Full variable domain (missing parts from reference TRBV7-3 and TRBJ2-1): GAGVSQTPSNKVTEKGKYVELRCDPISGHTALYWYRQSLGQGPEFLIYFQGTGAADDSGLPNDRFFAVRPEGSVSTLKIQRTERGDSAVYLCASSLGLEHEQFFGPGTRLTVL.

This clone was seen just once. The genes are TRBV2 and TRBJ2-2, with D perhaps TRBD1 (5 bases). Per the germline V gene, CDR1 is SNHLY and CDR2 is FYNNEI. V was pared by 4 bases and J by 4 bases, with 13 bases between. The CDR3 sequence is 15 residues long. CDR3 in DNA: TGTGCCAGCAGTGTCCAGGGTCGAGGCACCGGGGAGCTGTTTTTT. Translating it yields CASSVQGRGTGELFF.

The sample holds one count of this clone. This chain joins TRBV5-1 and TRBJ2-1; the match to TRBD2 covers 8 bases. The CDR3 contains 15 residues. Germline-derived CDR1 and CDR2 are SGHRS and YFSETQ. The trim removed 4 bases at V and 8 bases at J, leaving 11 bases unmatched. CDR3 DNA sequence: TGCGCCAGCAGCAGCGGGACTAGTAAATTCGATGAGCAGTTCTTC. Translation gives CASSSGTSKFDEQFF.

The chain uses TRBV7-2 and TRBJ2-5, with TRBD2 matching over 9 bases. The ends lost 5 bases at V and 5 bases at J; junction bases unmatched: 15. Germline CDR1 and CDR2: SGHTA and FQGNSA. This CDR3 is 17 amino acids long. The CDR3 nucleotides are TGTGCCAGCAGCCCTCTTCCCTCCCTAGCGGGGTACGAGACCCAGTACTTC. This translates into CASSPLPSLAGYETQYF. Complete variable domain (other parts from reference TRBV7-2 and TRBJ2-5): GAGVSQSPSNKVTEKGKDVELRCDPISGHTALYWYRQSLGQGLEFLIYFQGNSAPDKSGLPSDRFSAERTGGSVSTLTIQRTQQEDSAVYLCASSPLPSLAGYETQYFGPGTRLLVL.

The chain uses TRBV5-1 and TRBJ2-3; 8 nucleotides agree with TRBD2. This CDR3 contains 17 residues. CDR1 SGHRS and CDR2 YFSETQ come from the germline V gene. V was clipped by 2 bases and J by 5 bases; unmatched bases: 13. The CDR3 reads CASSLPRIAGFEDTQYF. The DNA of the CDR3 is TGCGCCAGCAGCTTACCCCGGATAGCGGGGTTCGAAGATACGCAGTATTTT. Variable domain in full (rest from reference TRBV5-1 and TRBJ2-3): KAGVTQTPRYLIKTRGQQVTLSCSPISGHRSVSWYQQTPGQGLQFLFEYFSETQRNKGNFPGRFSGRQFSNSRSEMNVSTLELGDSALYLCASSLPRIAGFEDTQYFGPGTRLTVL.

V usage is TRBV7-2 and J usage is TRBJ1-1; 10 nucleotides line up with TRBD1. CDR3 length: 16 amino acids. Germline assignment: CDR1 SGHTA and CDR2 FQGNSA. V lost 5 bases and J lost 11; bases outside the gene matches: 17. CDR3 nucleotide sequence: TGTGCCAGCAGCCTCCGGACAGGGGGGTCCACCTTGAAGGCTTTCTTT. Residues: CASSLRTGGSTLKAFF.

There are a few counts of this clone. The chain is built from TRBV21-1 and TRBJ2-3; TRBD2, the D gene given by the table, was not confirmed from the DNA. TRBV21-1 is annotated as a pseudogene. CDR3 length: 16 residues. The CDR3 loop is CASSFRTSGRTDTQYF. DNA of the CDR3: TGTGCCAGCAGCTTCCGGACTAGCGGGCGCACAGATACGCAGTATTTT.

This clone was counted a single time. V gene TRBV10-3 combines with J gene TRBJ2-7; D not certain. V dropped 2 bases and J dropped 2 bases, with 10 bases sitting between them. Germline CDR1 reads ENHRY; CDR2 reads SYGVKD. The CDR3 is made up of 14 amino acids. The CDR3 DNA sequence: TGTGCCATCAGTGAGAGAGGCGCAGCCTACGAGCAGTACTTC. Its translation is CAISERGAAYEQYF.

This clone was recorded once. The V and J genes are TRBV18 and TRBJ1-2; 9 positions match TRBD1. Germline V gene data show CDR1 as KGHSH and CDR2 as LQKENI. CDR3 size: 15 residues. The trim removed 3 bases at V and 4 bases at J, leaving 6 bases unmatched. CDR3 DNA: TGTGCCAGCTCACCGCAGGGACAGGGTGGCTATGGCTACACCTTC. Protein sequence: CASSPQGQGGYGYTF.

This clone was seen a handful of times. The chain joins TRBV5-1 to TRBJ2-3, with TRBD2 identical over 8 bases. Trimming at V came to 5 bases and at J to 3 bases, leaving 11 bases not matched to a gene. The CDR3 totals 16 residues. The germline V gene encodes CDR1 SGHRS and CDR2 YFSETQ. The CDR3 region has the DNA TGCGCCAGCAGAGTCGCGGGAGGCATCGAGACAGATACGCAGTATTTT. Protein sequence: CASRVAGGIETDTQYF.

V and J are TRBV6-5 and TRBJ2-7, with 7 positions matching TRBD2. Germline CDR1 is MNHEY and CDR2 is SVGAGI. This CDR3 comprises 14 residues. Trimming removed 5 bases from V and 6 bases from J; junction bases left unmatched: 10. The CDR3 reads CASSIAGESVEQYF. CDR3 nucleotide sequence: TGTGCCAGCAGTATCGCGGGAGAGTCGGTCGAGCAGTACTTC.